The 23 T cell receptor beta chains in this list originate from one sample, sequenced in a study of blood T cells in healthy people across ages. A second PCR of roughly 7 to 11 cycles used a sample-barcoded 5' primer and a J-beta primer mix. TCRdb processed the 5' RACE reads anew with MiXCR; each CDR3 protein has one entry. The sample holds more than 500,000 distinct CDR3 sequences, about 28% seen once. The data were also submitted as part of a second study, on T cells of mothers and their children.

The sequenced sample consisted of blood. The receptors were gathered from a boy aged 2 to 10 in good health.

This chain uses TRBV5-5 with TRBJ2-4, with 7 bases aligning to TRBD1. Germline CDR1 reads SGHKS; CDR2 reads YYEKEE (reference sequence). V trimming: 4 bases; J trimming: 10 bases; junction bases outside the gene matches: 11. This CDR3 region has 14 residues. DNA for the CDR3: TGTGCCAGCAGCGGAAGAGACAGGGCCCCTATTCAGTACTTC. This gives the protein CASSGRDRAPIQYF.

The chain has TRBV7-2 and TRBJ2-7; D is tentatively TRBD1 or TRBD2 (5 bases each). The germline V gene has CDR1 SGHTA and CDR2 FQGNSA. The CDR3 covers 15 residues. Trimming removed 1 base at V and 2 bases at J, with 12 bases between. The CDR3 sequence: CASSLDPGLAYEQYF. The CDR3 DNA reads as TGTGCCAGCAGCTTAGATCCGGGGCTAGCCTACGAGCAGTACTTC.

There are a few counts of this clonotype. J is TRBJ2-5 and V is TRBV4-2; D is perhaps TRBD2 (5 bases). The closer fit of TRBJ2-1 to the DNA end suggests the J call may be wrong. CDR3 size: 13 residues. Germline V gives CDR1 LGHNA, CDR2 YNFKEQ. The CDR3 coding sequence is TGTGCCAGCAGCCAAGAGGCGGGTGGCGAGCAGTTCTTC. Translation: CASSQEAGGEQFF.

Comments on this clonotype: At one of its ends the junction is not consistent with the germline gene, which may arise from a read error. The chain links TRBV6-2 or TRBV6-3 to TRBJ2-6, with a tentative D call TRBD2 (6 bases). Per germline, CDR1 MNHEY and CDR2 SVGEGT. CDR3 size: 15 residues. The CDR3 region is CVSSYGGSGANVLTF. The CDR3 DNA sequence: TGTGTCAGCTCCTACGGGGGCTCTGGGGCCAACGTCCTGACTTTC.

This chain connects TRBV20-1 to TRBJ2-3, with no clear D. The ends were cut back, 7 bases at V and 0 bases at J, with 11 bases in the middle. This CDR3 spans 13 amino acids. From germline, CDR1 is DFQATT and CDR2 SNEGSKA (reference sequence). The CDR3 nucleotides are TGCAGTGTTCACGGCACTAGCACAGATACGCAGTATTTT. Amino acids: CSVHGTSTDTQYF.

This chain joins TRBV27 and TRBJ2-7; either TRBD1 or TRBD2 may fit D (5 bases each). CDR1 and CDR2 (germline): MNHEY, SMNVEV (reference sequence). V was clipped by 5 bases and J by 0 bases, with 14 bases between them. The CDR3 runs 15 residues. The CDR3 spells CASSPGPSSSYEQYF. The CDR3 coding sequence is TGTGCCAGCAGTCCGGGACCGTCAAGCTCCTACGAGCAGTACTTC.

The V and J genes are TRBV12-3 or TRBV12-4 and TRBJ2-1; D is unresolved. This CDR3 is 12 amino acids long. V was trimmed by 8 bases and J by 8 bases, leaving 13 bases between them. CDR3 in DNA: TGTGCCAGCTCATTAAAGAAGGATGAGCAGTTCTTC. It yields the protein CASSLKKDEQFF.

The V call is TRBV11-2, the J call TRBJ2-3; tentative D call: TRBD1 (5 bases). The germline V gene has CDR1 SGHAT and CDR2 FQNNGV. The length of the CDR3 is 15 residues. V was pared by 0 bases and J by 2 bases, with 9 bases between. The CDR3 loop is CASSLETDITDTQYF. The DNA for the CDR3 is TGTGCCAGCAGCTTAGAGACAGATATCACAGATACGCAGTATTTT.

This clonotype has more than one count but fewer than ten. V is TRBV9 and J is TRBJ2-3, with D hard to call. The CDR3 length is 16 residues. Trimming took off 0 bases at V and 0 bases at J, with 11 bases between the two ends. CDR1 is SGDLS and CDR2 is YYNGEE in the germline V gene. DNA of the CDR3: TGTGCCAGCAGCGTAGTTCCTCCGGCGAGCACAGATACGCAGTATTTT. Protein sequence: CASSVVPPASTDTQYF.

The sample holds a few counts of this clonotype. V usage is TRBV2 and J usage is TRBJ1-4, with D uncertain. The V gene lost 6 bases and the J gene lost 0 bases, with 17 bases spanning the gap. The CDR3 length is 17 residues. Germline CDR1 and CDR2: SNHLY and FYNNEI. CDR3: CASSRGAWAATNEKLFF. CDR3 DNA sequence: TGTGCCAGCAGCCGCGGAGCGTGGGCAGCAACTAATGAAAAACTGTTTTTT.

J is TRBJ2-1 and V is TRBV28; TRBD1 agrees at 11 bases. Germline V gene lookup returns CDR1 MDHEN and CDR2 SYDVKM. The length of the CDR3 is 14 residues. V lost 9 bases to trimming and J lost 2 bases; unmatched junction nucleotides: 3. CDR3 residues: CASRTGGAYNEQFF. The CDR3 DNA is TGTGCCAGTCGGACAGGGGGCGCCTACAATGAGCAGTTCTTC.

The table lists this clonotype with a few counts. The chain couples TRBV5-1 to TRBJ2-6; 7 bases are shared with TRBD1. This CDR3 is 18 amino acids long. V was clipped by 4 bases and J by 0 bases; unmatched bases: 10. The germline V gene encodes CDR1 SGHRS and CDR2 YFSETQ. CDR3 sequence (DNA): TGCGCCAGCAGCAAATGGACAGGCGAGCACTCTGGGGCCAACGTCCTGACTTTC. It codes for CASSKWTGEHSGANVLTF.

The V and J genes are TRBV19 and TRBJ1-1; tentatively, D is TRBD1 (5 bases). This CDR3 contains 13 residues. CDR1 is LNHDA and CDR2 is SQIVND in the germline V gene (reference sequence). V dropped 4 bases and J dropped 6 bases, with 12 bases sitting between them. The CDR3 reads CASSKQGGAEAFF. The CDR3 DNA follows: TGTGCCAGTAGTAAGCAGGGAGGCGCTGAAGCTTTCTTT.

The chain uses TRBV15 and TRBJ2-5; 8 positions match TRBD1. The CDR3 has 16 amino acids. The V segment lost 0 bases and the J segment 4 bases; nucleotides outside the gene matches: 7. CDR1 is LNHNV and CDR2 is YYDKDF in the germline V gene (reference sequence). The CDR3 protein is CATSRDLQGARETQYF. CDR3 nucleotide sequence: TGTGCCACCAGCAGAGATCTCCAGGGGGCAAGAGAGACCCAGTACTTC.

This clonotype was seen more than once but under ten times. This may be a read error: a much more frequent sequence differs by one nucleotide. V usage is TRBV6-2 or TRBV6-3 and J usage is TRBJ1-1; the match to TRBD1 covers 9 bases. CDR1 is MNHEY and CDR2 is SVGEGT in the germline V gene. V lost 1 base and J lost 1; bases outside the gene matches: 1. There are 15 residues in the CDR3. CDR3 protein: CASSYWGQGNTEAFF. The CDR3 DNA reads as TGTGCCAGCAGTTACTGGGGACAGGGGAACACTGAAGCTTTCTTT.

The V gene is TRBV14, the J gene TRBJ2-4; tentatively, D is TRBD1 or TRBD2 (5 bases each). CDR1 is SGHDN, CDR2 FVKESK, per germline. This CDR3 has 13 amino acids. Between the trimmed V and J ends, which lost 2 bases and 8 bases, there was a span of 10 bases. Here the CDR3 reads CASSQNRGDIQYF. CDR3 in DNA: TGTGCCAGCAGCCAAAATAGAGGGGACATTCAGTACTTC.

This chain uses TRBV9 with TRBJ2-5; TRBD2 is a possible D gene (6 bases). Germline lookup yields CDR1 SGDLS and CDR2 YYNGEE. The CDR3 covers 16 residues. Trimming took off 3 bases at V and 2 bases at J, with 17 bases between the two ends. The CDR3 coding sequence is TGTGCCAGCAGCGCCTCCCGGAGCGGGCATCAAGAGACCCAGTACTTC. Its translation: CASSASRSGHQETQYF.

This clonotype has more than one count but fewer than ten. The chain recombines TRBV10-2 with TRBJ2-5, with D perhaps TRBD2 (5 bases). V was cut by 5 bases and J by 5 bases, with 15 bases left in between. The CDR3 is 14 residues long. Germline V gene data show CDR1 as WSHSY and CDR2 as SAAADI. In DNA form, the CDR3 reads TGCGCCAGCAGTCGTACGGGGTCAAGGGAGACCCAGTACTTC. This codes for CASSRTGSRETQYF.

This clonotype has a handful of counts. The chain combines TRBV6-6 with TRBJ2-3; D uncertain. This CDR3 region has 16 residues. The V gene's germline CDR1 is MNHNY and CDR2 SVGAGI (reference sequence). Between the trimmed V and J ends, which lost 7 bases and 0 bases, there was a span of 17 bases. As DNA, the CDR3 is TGTGCCAGCACTCCGGCCCTGGGCACTAGCACAGATACGCAGTATTTT. Protein product: CASTPALGTSTDTQYF.

The genes are TRBV20-1 and TRBJ2-7, with 12 bases lining up with TRBD2. TRBJ2-5 explains the end of the DNA better; the J call may be wrong. The CDR3 is 17 residues long. Germline lookup yields CDR1 DFQATT and CDR2 SNEGSKA (reference sequence). The CDR3 is CSARGKASGGADETQYF. Here the CDR3 DNA reads TGCAGTGCTAGAGGGAAGGCTAGCGGGGGGGCGGATGAGACCCAGTACTTC.

The chain carries TRBV20-1 and TRBJ1-4, with D unclear. This CDR3 has 19 amino acids. The V end lost 1 base, the J end lost 3 bases, and 24 bases lay between the germline ends. Germline CDR1 and CDR2: DFQATT and SNEGSKA (reference sequence). DNA for the CDR3: TGCAGTGCTAGAGCGTTTCAGATCCCAACGGTGTTACCTAATGAAAAACTGTTTTTT. This translates into CSARAFQIPTVLPNEKLFF.

The V and J genes are TRBV6-5 and TRBJ2-7; the match to TRBD2 covers 12 bases. Germline CDR1 and CDR2: MNHEY and SVGAGI. Losses at the gene ends were 6 bases for V and 2 bases for J; bases not matched to a gene: 11. The CDR3 runs 17 residues. CDR3 DNA sequence: TGTGCCAGCAGAGCCTCGGGACTAGCGGGTGAGCCCTACGAGCAGTACTTC. Its protein is CASRASGLAGEPYEQYF.

This chain links TRBV12-3 or TRBV12-4 with TRBJ2-3; 9 bases line up with TRBD2. V lost 4 bases and J lost 2; bases outside the gene matches: 4. The CDR3 is 15 amino acids. CDR3 nucleotide sequence: TGTGCCAGCAGTTCGCTAGCGGGGTACACAGATACGCAGTATTTT. This codes for CASSSLAGYTDTQYF.